The sample holds a few counts of the clone carrying this T cell receptor beta chain. The data are from a study of blood T cell repertoires in COVID-19. Study-wide context: The study drew acute and convalescent COVID-19 samples from the United States, Italy and Spain. T cells, B-cell-depleted T cells, or PBMCs provided the cDNA or gDNA that served as material.

In the authors' methods: By means of reference gene primer amplification, nucleated cell counts were estimated. Data came from immunoSEQ multiplex PCR; TCRdb stores just in-frame clones and leaves some out. Clone size and the V and J calls come from that table; the DNA yielded D and trimming. The sample includes about 200,000 clones, 65% to 85% seen only once; the top ten take approximately 7.9%. Recovered Cohort 3 donors showed two negative PCRs, clearance, or symptom resolution. Trimming took 5 bases from V and 10 from J, leaving 11 bases between them. Germline assignment: CDR1 MDHEN and CDR2 SYDVKM. This CDR3 region has 11 residues.

The clonotype was recovered from a man aged 35-49 years who had recovered from COVID-19. Sample: PBMCs or T cells enriched from blood (not recorded which). The J gene is TRBJ1-1, the V gene TRBV28; D is uncertain. The CDR3 bases are TGTGCCAGCAGTGAGACAATTGGAGCTTTCTTT. Translation gives CASSETIGAFF.